This T cell receptor beta chain came from a study of blood T cell repertoires in COVID-19. Study-wide context: Acute-phase and convalescent COVID-19 samples originated in the United States, Italy and Spain. T cells, B-cell-depleted T cells, or PBMCs supplied cDNA or gDNA.

CDR3 length equals 8 residues. Trimming took 4 bases from V and 11 from J, leaving 5 bases between them. Germline V gives CDR1 SQVTM, CDR2 ANQGSEA. The protocol was immunoSEQ multiplex PCR, while the TCRdb copy is restricted to in-frame clones and leaves out a portion. The sample comprises just under 95,000 clones, less than 85% of which are singletons, and roughly 8.6% rests with the top ten. The chain recombines TRBV29-1 with TRBJ1-1; the D is unclear. Sample: peripheral blood. The receptor comes from a man in his fifties or sixties who had recovered from COVID-19. CDR3 DNA sequence: TGCAGCGTTGTGGGCGCTTTCTTT. It is translated as CSVVGAFF.